The 25 T cell receptor beta chains listed next were all sequenced from one sample in a study of T cells after yellow fever vaccination. Each CDR3 protein is one row after TCRdb ran MiXCR on the 5' RACE reads. The data show nearly 350,000 distinct CDR3 sequences, about 7.8% seen once. The sample consisted of PBMCs, taken about 49 days after the first yellow fever vaccination. The receptors here all came from a man aged 18 to 30 who received the YFV17D yellow fever vaccine.

This clonotype occurred a few times. This chain links TRBV29-1 with TRBJ1-2; D uncertain. Germline loops: CDR1 SQVTM, CDR2 ANQGSEA. The CDR3 runs to 12 residues. Trimming shortened V by 7 bases and J by 8 bases, and 17 bases separated the two germline ends. The CDR3 DNA reads as TGCAGCGCACATGCCGGGCCCCGAGGCTACACCTTC. This codes for CSAHAGPRGYTF.

This chain joins TRBV7-6 and TRBJ2-5; 10 bases align to TRBD2. Trimming at V came to 5 bases and at J to 5 bases, leaving 8 bases not matched to a gene. Germline CDR1 is SGHVS and CDR2 is FNYEAQ. This CDR3 has 15 residues. The DNA for the CDR3 is TGTGCCAGCAGCCCTACAAGCGGGGGGGAGGAGACCCAGTACTTC. Protein product: CASSPTSGGEETQYF. Filled out from reference TRBV7-6 and TRBJ2-5, the complete variable domain reads GAGVSQSPRYKVTKRGQDVALRCDPISGHVSLYWYRQALGQGPEFLTYFNYEAQQDKSGLPNDRFSAERPEGSISTLTIQRTEQRDSAMYRCASSPTSGGEETQYFGPGTRLLVL.

This clonotype was recorded a few times. The J gene is TRBJ2-3, the V gene TRBV3-1; TRBD2 matches 12 bases. With V trimmed by 0 bases and J by 9 bases, 7 bases remained unmatched. Germline V gene lookup returns CDR1 LGHDT and CDR2 YNNKEL (reference sequence). This CDR3 has 16 amino acids. The CDR3 sequence: CASSQEASGGDPTQYF. CDR3 sequence (DNA): TGTGCCAGCAGCCAAGAGGCTAGCGGGGGGGATCCAACGCAGTATTTT.

The chain joins TRBV6-2 or TRBV6-3 to TRBJ2-1, with 10 nucleotides matching TRBD1. V was pared by 2 bases and J by 7 bases, with 5 bases of the junction left unmatched. The germline V gene has CDR1 MNHEY and CDR2 SVGEGT. This CDR3 has 15 amino acids. The CDR3: CASSYPQDRGNEQFF. The DNA of the CDR3 is TGTGCCAGCAGTTACCCTCAGGACAGGGGGAATGAGCAGTTCTTC.

This clonotype was observed a handful of times. The chain recombines TRBV7-9 with TRBJ2-1, with D uncertain. V was clipped by 5 bases and J by 8 bases, with 10 bases between them. The CDR3 length is 12 residues. From germline, CDR1 is SEHNR and CDR2 FQNEAQ (reference sequence). The DNA of the CDR3 is TGTGCCAGCAGCCGCGGATACTATGAGCAGTTCTTC. As protein: CASSRGYYEQFF.

This clonotype was seen only a few times. The chain is built from TRBV5-4 and TRBJ2-3; 12 nucleotides agree with TRBD2. Germline V gene data show CDR1 as SGHNT and CDR2 as YYREEE (reference sequence). This CDR3 region has 17 residues. With V trimmed by 0 bases and J by 4 bases, 6 bases remained unmatched. CDR3 DNA sequence: TGTGCCAGCAGCTTGGTAGGATGGACTAGCGGGGCAGATACGCAGTATTTT. It codes for CASSLVGWTSGADTQYF.

V gene TRBV2 combines with J gene TRBJ2-7; no firm D call. The CDR3 spans 13 residues. V lost 4 bases and J 2 bases, leaving 9 bases between the germline ends. The germline V gene encodes CDR1 SNHLY and CDR2 FYNNEI. The CDR3 bases are TGTGCCAGCAGTGCTGGGGAAGCCTACGAGCAGTACGTC. Protein: CASSAGEAYEQYV.

Ten or more counts support this clonotype. This chain links TRBV20-1 with TRBJ2-1, with no clear D. V lost 3 bases and J 5 bases, leaving 14 bases between the germline ends. This CDR3 region has 14 residues. The germline V gene encodes CDR1 DFQATT and CDR2 SNEGSKA (reference sequence). CDR3: CSARIGPHDNEQFF. CDR3 coding DNA: TGCAGTGCTAGGATTGGGCCTCACGACAATGAGCAGTTCTTC.

The gene calls are TRBV20-1 and TRBJ2-3, with D unresolved. Trimming shortened V by 1 base and J by 4 bases, and 9 bases separated the two germline ends. This CDR3 region has 13 residues. In germline, CDR1 is DFQATT, CDR2 SNEGSKA (reference sequence). CDR3 amino acids: CSARGGSPDTQYF. The CDR3 DNA is TGCAGTGCTAGAGGGGGATCCCCAGATACGCAGTATTTT.

This rearrangement joins TRBV30 to TRBJ1-3; D not certain. Germline CDR1 is GTSNPN and CDR2 is SVGIG (reference sequence). CDR3 length: 12 amino acids. The germline V and J ends were trimmed by 7 bases and 0 bases, with 7 bases remaining between them. The CDR3 DNA reads as TGTGCCTATCAGAACTCTGGAAACACCATATATTTT. Translating it yields CAYQNSGNTIYF.

This clonotype appeared a few times. The V gene is TRBV4-1, the J gene TRBJ2-5; 8 nucleotides align to TRBD2. With 2 bases clipped from V and 5 bases from J, the junction kept 10 bases outside the gene matches. Germline loops: CDR1 MGHRA, CDR2 YSYEKL. The CDR3 has 16 residues. The CDR3 region has the DNA TGCGCCAGCAGCCAACATTTGCGGGGGGTCGAGGAGACCCAGTACTTC. Translation: CASSQHLRGVEETQYF.

This clonotype was recorded at least ten times. The chain uses TRBV6-2 or TRBV6-3 and TRBJ2-6; D is ambiguous. V lost 3 bases to trimming and J lost 0 bases, with 6 bases between them. Germline V gives CDR1 MNHEY, CDR2 SVGEGT. The CDR3 runs to 15 residues. The DNA of the CDR3 is TGTGCCAGCAGTTATAGCAGCTCTGGGGCCAACGTCCTGACTTTC. Amino acids: CASSYSSSGANVLTF.

This clonotype came up a few times. The CDR3 region is CASSIGRASYEQYF. The CDR3 nucleotides read TGTGCCAGTAGTATCGGGCGGGCCTCTTACGAGCAGTACTTC. The V and J genes are TRBV19 and TRBJ2-7, with a weak D call TRBD2 (5 bases). Germline V CDR1 and CDR2: LNHDA, SQIVND (reference sequence). V was pared by 3 bases and J by 4 bases, with 13 bases between. The CDR3 is made up of 14 amino acids.

This clonotype was seen only a few times. The V gene is TRBV4-3, the J gene TRBJ2-1; the D gene is possibly TRBD1 (6 bases). Germline assignment: CDR1 LGHNA and CDR2 YSLEER. Trimming removed 0 bases at V and 4 bases at J, with 10 bases between. CDR3 length: 15 amino acids. The CDR3 loop reads CASSQEGAGYNEQFF. In nucleotides, the CDR3 is TGCGCCAGCAGCCAAGAGGGGGCAGGGTACAATGAGCAGTTCTTC.

The rearrangement uses TRBV6-5 and TRBJ2-7; 8 bases align to TRBD1. Unmatched junction bases numbered 9, after V lost 6 bases and J lost 2 bases. Germline-derived CDR1 and CDR2 are MNHEY and SVGAGI. The CDR3 is 15 amino acids. CDR3 in amino acids: CASSYHTGGPYEQYF. CDR3 sequence (DNA): TGTGCCAGCAGCTACCATACAGGGGGACCCTACGAGCAGTACTTC.

This clonotype has at least ten counts. J is TRBJ2-3 and V is TRBV19; D is possibly TRBD1 or TRBD2 (5 bases each). In germline, CDR1 is LNHDA, CDR2 SQIVND (reference sequence). The germline V and J ends were trimmed by 6 bases and 2 bases, with 12 bases remaining between them. This CDR3 spans 14 amino acids. The CDR3 is CASSPSGATDTQYF. The DNA for the CDR3 is TGTGCCAGTAGCCCATCCGGGGCCACAGATACGCAGTATTTT.

The chain links TRBV12-3 or TRBV12-4 to TRBJ1-4; D may be TRBD1 (6 bases). This CDR3 has 15 amino acids. Deletions cut 3 bases from V and 6 bases from J, with 14 bases between. CDR3 DNA: TGTGCCAGCAGTTTCACAGGGCATGCGGATGAAAAACTGTTTTTT. It specifies CASSFTGHADEKLFF.

In its sample, this clonotype was seen a few times. The rearrangement joins TRBV6-1 to TRBJ2-5; TRBD2 matches at 7 bases. V shed 4 bases and J 3 bases; nucleotides not matched to a gene: 2. CDR3 size: 13 residues. The germline CDR1 and CDR2 sequences are MNHNS and SASEGT. CDR3 nucleotides: TGTGCCAGCAGTGCAGGGAGGGAAGAGACCCAGTACTTC. The encoded protein is CASSAGREETQYF.

This clonotype was picked up a small number of times. Here the CDR3 DNA reads TGCGCCAGCAGCCAAGTGGGCCTGGGGGGCCCTAACACTGAAGCTTTCTTT. Translating it yields CASSQVGLGGPNTEAFF. The chain couples TRBV4-1 to TRBJ1-1; tentatively, D is TRBD1 (6 bases). V lost 1 base to trimming and J lost 2 bases, with 17 bases between them. Germline assignment: CDR1 MGHRA and CDR2 YSYEKL. The CDR3 runs 17 residues.

V usage is TRBV7-8 and J usage is TRBJ2-5; D could derive from TRBD1 or TRBD2 (5 bases each). Looked up from germline, CDR1 is SGHVS and CDR2 is FQNEAQ. The CDR3 contains 14 residues. V lost 3 bases and J 4 bases, leaving 12 bases between the germline ends. CDR3 in amino acids: CASSFSTGGETQYF. The CDR3 DNA follows: TGTGCCAGCAGCTTTTCTACAGGAGGAGAGACCCAGTACTTC.

This clonotype was counted many times. The chain is built from TRBV12-3 or TRBV12-4 and TRBJ1-2; D unclear. The CDR3 contains 13 residues. V lost 5 bases, J lost 7 bases, and 14 bases lay in between. DNA for the CDR3: TGTGCCAGCAGTGGGGTCCAGGCAGCTGGCTACACCTTC. It is translated as CASSGVQAAGYTF.

The rearrangement joins TRBV24-1 to TRBJ2-1; D not resolved. With 4 bases removed from V and 0 bases from J, the gap between germline ends came to 6 bases. Germline CDR1 and CDR2: KGHDR and SFDVKD. The CDR3 is 14 residues long. CDR3 bases: TGTGCCACCAGTGAGGAGAGCTCCTACAATGAGCAGTTCTTC. It translates to CATSEESSYNEQFF.

This clonotype has a handful of counts. The chain couples TRBV2 to TRBJ1-2; D is perhaps TRBD1 (5 bases). The germline gives CDR1 SNHLY, CDR2 FYNNEI. V lost 4 bases and J lost 3, with 15 bases in between. The CDR3 contains 15 residues. The CDR3 sequence: CASSALDRDYYGYTF. DNA of the CDR3: TGTGCCAGCAGTGCTCTCGACAGAGACTACTATGGCTACACCTTC.

The sample holds many counts of this clonotype. The chain employs TRBV7-9 and TRBJ2-2, with D hard to call. Germline CDR1 and CDR2: SEHNR and FQNEAQ (reference sequence). The V gene lost 6 bases and the J gene lost 8 bases, with 7 bases spanning the gap. This CDR3 is built from 11 residues. The CDR3 nucleotides are TGTGCCAGCAGTTTTCGAGGGGAGCTGTTTTTT. Its protein product is CASSFRGELFF. The full variable domain, rest sourced from reference TRBV7-9 and TRBJ2-2, is DTGVSQNPRHKITKRGQNVTFRCDPISEHNRLYWYRQTLGQGPEFLTYFQNEAQLEKSRLLSDRFSAERPKGSFSTLEIQRTEQGDSAMYLCASSFRGELFFGEGSRLTVL.

This chain connects TRBV5-1 to TRBJ2-3, with D possibly being TRBD1 or TRBD2 (5 bases each). The CDR3 contains 14 residues. V lost 2 bases and J lost 2, with 9 bases in between. Germline-derived CDR1 and CDR2 are SGHRS and YFSETQ. As DNA, the CDR3 is TGCGCCAGCAGCTTTGGGACCCCCACAGATACGCAGTATTTT. It is translated as CASSFGTPTDTQYF.